Sequencing of this TCR beta chain was carried out in a study of CD8+ T cells in alopecia areata. A note on this clone: Its antigen is unidentified.

Study outcomes and limitations: Affected scalp, especially in alopecia totalis/universalis, had a higher clonality than normal scalp did. Sequencing of scalp tissue also captures the resident alphabeta T cells of normal skin. In patients, TCRs were shared less clearly than in mice, and HLA may possibly be involved.

V dropped 2 bases and J dropped 1; count of bases not matched to a gene: 7. Germline V CDR1 and CDR2: SGDLS, YYNGEE. The CDR3 totals 16 residues. Extracted RNA was reverse transcribed into cDNA, the sequencing template. The repertoire was sequenced with immunoSEQ multiplex PCR; TCRdb's copy has only in-frame clones and lacks some. The profile shows 140,000 or so clones, approximately 65% of them singletons. This rearrangement joins TRBV9 to TRBJ2-3; 7 bases agree with TRBD1. The receptor was isolated from a human donor in good health. Sequenced input: CD8+ T cells sorted from blood. The CDR3 region has the DNA TGTGCCAGCAGCGTGGCCAGTGGGACAGGCACAGATACGCAGTATTTT. Translation gives CASSVASGTGTDTQYF.